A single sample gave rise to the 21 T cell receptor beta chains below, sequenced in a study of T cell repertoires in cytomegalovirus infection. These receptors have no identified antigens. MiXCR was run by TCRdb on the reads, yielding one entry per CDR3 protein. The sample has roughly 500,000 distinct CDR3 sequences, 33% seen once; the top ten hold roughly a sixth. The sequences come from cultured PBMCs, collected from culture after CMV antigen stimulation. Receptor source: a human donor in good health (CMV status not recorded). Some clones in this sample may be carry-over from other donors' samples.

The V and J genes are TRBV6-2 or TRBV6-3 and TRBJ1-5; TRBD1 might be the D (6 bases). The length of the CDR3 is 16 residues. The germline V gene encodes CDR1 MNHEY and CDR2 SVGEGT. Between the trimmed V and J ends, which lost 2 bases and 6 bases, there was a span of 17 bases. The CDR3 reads CASSYLESAGAQPQHF. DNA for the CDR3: TGTGCCAGCAGTTACCTAGAGTCGGCAGGGGCTCAGCCCCAGCATTTT.

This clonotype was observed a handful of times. This chain's CDR3 is CSARTPRGATETQYF. DNA of the CDR3: TGCAGTGCTAGAACTCCTCGGGGGGCGACGGAGACCCAGTACTTC. The chain carries TRBV20-1 and TRBJ2-5; possible D gene TRBD2, 7 bases. Deletions cut 2 bases from V and 5 bases from J, with 18 bases between. Germline V gene sequence: CDR1 DFQATT, CDR2 SNEGSKA (reference sequence). The CDR3 is 15 amino acids.

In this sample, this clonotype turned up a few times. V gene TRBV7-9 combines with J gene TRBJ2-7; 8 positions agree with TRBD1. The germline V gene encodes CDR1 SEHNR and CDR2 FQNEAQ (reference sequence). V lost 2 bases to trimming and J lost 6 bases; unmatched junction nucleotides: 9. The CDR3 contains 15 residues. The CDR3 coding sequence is TGTGCCAGCAGCTTACCGGGACAGGCCCCCTTCGAGCAGTACTTC. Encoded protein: CASSLPGQAPFEQYF.

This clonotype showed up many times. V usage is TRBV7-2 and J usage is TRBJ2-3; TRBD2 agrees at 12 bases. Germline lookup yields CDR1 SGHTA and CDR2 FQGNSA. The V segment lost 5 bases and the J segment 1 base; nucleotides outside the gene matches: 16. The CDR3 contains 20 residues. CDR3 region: CASSRSLGLAGMGGTDTQYF. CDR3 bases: TGTGCCAGCAGCCGAAGCCTCGGACTAGCGGGGATGGGGGGCACAGATACGCAGTATTTT. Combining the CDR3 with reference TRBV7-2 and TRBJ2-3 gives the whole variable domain GAGVSQSPSNKVTEKGKDVELRCDPISGHTALYWYRQSLGQGLEFLIYFQGNSAPDKSGLPSDRFSAERTGGSVSTLTIQRTQQEDSAVYLCASSRSLGLAGMGGTDTQYFGPGTRLTVL.

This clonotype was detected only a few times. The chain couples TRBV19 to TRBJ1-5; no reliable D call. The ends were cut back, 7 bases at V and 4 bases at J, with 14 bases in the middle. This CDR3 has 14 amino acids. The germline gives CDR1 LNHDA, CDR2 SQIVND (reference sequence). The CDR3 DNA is TGTGCCAGTACCCAAGGCGAAAGGAATCAGCCCCAGCATTTT. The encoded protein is CASTQGERNQPQHF.

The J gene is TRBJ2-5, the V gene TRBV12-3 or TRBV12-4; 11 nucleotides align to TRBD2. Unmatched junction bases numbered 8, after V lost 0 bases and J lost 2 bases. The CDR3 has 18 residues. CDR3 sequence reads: CASSLARLAGRGQETQYF. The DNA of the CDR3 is TGTGCCAGCAGTTTAGCGAGACTAGCGGGGAGGGGTCAAGAGACCCAGTACTTC.

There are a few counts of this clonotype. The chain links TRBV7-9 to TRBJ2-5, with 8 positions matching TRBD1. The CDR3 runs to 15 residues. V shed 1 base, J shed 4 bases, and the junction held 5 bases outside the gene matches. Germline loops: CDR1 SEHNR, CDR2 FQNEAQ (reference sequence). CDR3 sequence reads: CASSLVGQGLETQYF. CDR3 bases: TGTGCCAGCAGCTTAGTCGGACAGGGTCTAGAGACCCAGTACTTC.

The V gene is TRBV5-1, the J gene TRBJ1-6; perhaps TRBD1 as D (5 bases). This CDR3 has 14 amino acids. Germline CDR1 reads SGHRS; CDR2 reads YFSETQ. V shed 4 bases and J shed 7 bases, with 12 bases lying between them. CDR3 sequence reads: CASSPGTKNSPLHF. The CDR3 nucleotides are TGCGCCAGCAGCCCCGGGACGAAAAATTCACCCCTCCACTTT.

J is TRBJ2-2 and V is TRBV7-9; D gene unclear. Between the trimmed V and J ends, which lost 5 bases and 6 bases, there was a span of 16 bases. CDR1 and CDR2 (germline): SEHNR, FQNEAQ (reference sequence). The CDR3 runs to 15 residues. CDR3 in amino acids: CASSPFSLRSGELFF. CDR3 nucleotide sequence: TGTGCCAGCAGCCCCTTCAGCTTAAGGTCCGGGGAGCTGTTTTTT.

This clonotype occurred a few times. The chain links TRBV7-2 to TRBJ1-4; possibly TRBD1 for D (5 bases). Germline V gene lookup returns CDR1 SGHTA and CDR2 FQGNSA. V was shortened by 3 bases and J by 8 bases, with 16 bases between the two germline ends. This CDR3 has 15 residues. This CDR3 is CASSFTGTSREKLFF. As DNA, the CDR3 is TGTGCCAGCAGCTTTACCGGGACGAGTAGAGAAAAACTGTTTTTT.

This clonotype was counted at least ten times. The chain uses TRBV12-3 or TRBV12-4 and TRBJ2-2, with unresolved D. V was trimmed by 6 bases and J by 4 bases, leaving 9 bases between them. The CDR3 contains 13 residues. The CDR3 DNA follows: TGTGCCAGCAGCTTACGAGGCACCGGGGAGCTGTTTTTT. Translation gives CASSLRGTGELFF.

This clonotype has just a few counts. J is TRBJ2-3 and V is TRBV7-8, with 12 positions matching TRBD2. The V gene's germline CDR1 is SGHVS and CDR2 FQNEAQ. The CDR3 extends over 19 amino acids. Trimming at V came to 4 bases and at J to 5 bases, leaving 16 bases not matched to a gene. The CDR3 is CASSYSRLAGGPGRDTQYF. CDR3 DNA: TGTGCCAGCAGCTATAGTAGGCTAGCGGGAGGGCCGGGGAGAGATACGCAGTATTTT.

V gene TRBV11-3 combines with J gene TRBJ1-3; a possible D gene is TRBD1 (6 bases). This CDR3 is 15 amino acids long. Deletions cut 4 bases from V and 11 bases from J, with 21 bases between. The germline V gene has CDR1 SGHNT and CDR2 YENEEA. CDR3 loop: CASSSFSFRGASIYF. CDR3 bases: TGTGCCAGCAGCTCATTCAGCTTCCGGGGGGCGTCCATATATTTT.

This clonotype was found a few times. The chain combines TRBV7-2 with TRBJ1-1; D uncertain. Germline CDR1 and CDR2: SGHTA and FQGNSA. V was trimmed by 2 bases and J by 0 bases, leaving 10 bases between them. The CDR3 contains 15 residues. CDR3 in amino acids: CASSLRLGVNTEAFF. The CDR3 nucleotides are TGTGCCAGCAGCTTAAGGTTGGGAGTGAACACTGAAGCTTTCTTT.

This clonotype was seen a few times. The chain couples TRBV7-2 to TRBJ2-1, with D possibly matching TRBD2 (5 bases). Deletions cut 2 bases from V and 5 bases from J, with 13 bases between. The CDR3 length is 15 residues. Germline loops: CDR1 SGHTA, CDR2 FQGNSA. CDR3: CASSLNRRTNNEQFF. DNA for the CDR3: TGTGCCAGCAGCTTAAATCGGAGGACCAACAATGAGCAGTTCTTC.

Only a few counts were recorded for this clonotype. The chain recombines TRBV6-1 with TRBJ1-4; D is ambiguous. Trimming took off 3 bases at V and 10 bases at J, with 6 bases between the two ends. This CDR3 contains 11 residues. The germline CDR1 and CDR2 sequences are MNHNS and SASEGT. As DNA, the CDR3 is TGTGCCAGCAGTGAGCGGGGAAAACTGTTTTTT. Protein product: CASSERGKLFF.

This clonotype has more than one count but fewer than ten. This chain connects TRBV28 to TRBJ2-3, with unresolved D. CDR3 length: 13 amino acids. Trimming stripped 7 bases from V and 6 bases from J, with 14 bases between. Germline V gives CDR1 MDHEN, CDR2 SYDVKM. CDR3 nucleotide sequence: TGTGCCAGCAAGAGGTCGTCTCTGGATACGCAGTATTTT. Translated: CASKRSSLDTQYF.

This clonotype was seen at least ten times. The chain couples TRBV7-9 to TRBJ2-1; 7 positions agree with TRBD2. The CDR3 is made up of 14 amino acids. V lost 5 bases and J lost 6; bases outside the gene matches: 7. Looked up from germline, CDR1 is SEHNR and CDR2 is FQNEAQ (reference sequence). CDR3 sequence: CASSPSAGVNEQFF. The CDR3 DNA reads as TGTGCCAGCAGCCCCTCGGCGGGGGTCAATGAGCAGTTCTTC.

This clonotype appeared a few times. The CDR3 DNA follows: TGCGCCAGCAGTGAAGGAGTTTTCGGGGAGCTGTTTTTT. It yields the protein CASSEGVFGELFF. The chain uses TRBV10-1 and TRBJ2-2, with D hard to call. V shed 3 bases and J shed 7 bases, with 9 bases lying between them. The CDR3 is made up of 13 amino acids. Germline CDR1 reads WNHNN; CDR2 reads SYGVQD (reference sequence).

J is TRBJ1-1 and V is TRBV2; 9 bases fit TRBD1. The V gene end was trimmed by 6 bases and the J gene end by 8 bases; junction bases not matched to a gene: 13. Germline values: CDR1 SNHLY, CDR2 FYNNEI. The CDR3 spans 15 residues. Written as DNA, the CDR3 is TGTGCCAGCAGCCCCAGGGGGGGACAGGGAGGGGAAGCTTTCTTT. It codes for CASSPRGGQGGEAFF.

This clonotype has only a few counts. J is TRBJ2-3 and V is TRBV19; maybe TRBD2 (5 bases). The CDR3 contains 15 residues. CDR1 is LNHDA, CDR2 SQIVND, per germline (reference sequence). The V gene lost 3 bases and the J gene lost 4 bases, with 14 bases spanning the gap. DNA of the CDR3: TGTGCCAGTAGTATTAATCGGGAAGCGGCAGATACGCAGTATTTT. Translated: CASSINREAADTQYF.